The 28 T cell receptor beta chains given below trace back to one sample, sequenced in a study of T cell responses to AZD1222 COVID-19 vaccine. Repertoires were generated with immunoSEQ multiplex PCR, while TCRdb's copy carries only in-frame clones and drops some. Among fewer than 100,000 clones listed, roughly 90% were seen once. This specimen was peripheral blood, taken 28 days after the second AZD1222 dose. All receptors come from an adult who received the AZD1222 COVID-19 vaccine.

The V gene is TRBV3-1 (or the pseudogene TRBV3-2), the J gene TRBJ2-7; 9 positions match TRBD1. The CDR3 runs 15 residues. Germline V CDR1 and CDR2: LGHDT, YNNKEL (reference sequence). V gave up 3 bases and J gave up 4 bases; unmatched junction bases: 7. The CDR3 is CASSHKQGASYEQYF. DNA of the CDR3: TGTGCCAGCAGCCATAAACAGGGGGCATCGTACGAGCAGTACTTC.

J is TRBJ1-6 and V is TRBV7-6, with D hard to call. The CDR3 is made up of 16 amino acids. V lost 2 bases and J 0 bases, leaving 8 bases between the germline ends. Germline CDR1 and CDR2: SGHVS and FNYEAQ. CDR3 residues: CASSLYKSSYNSPLHF. The CDR3 DNA reads TGTGCCAGCAGCTTATATAAGAGCTCCTATAATTCACCCCTCCACTTT.

The J gene is TRBJ1-1, the V gene TRBV6-1; possibly TRBD1 for D (5 bases). The germline V gene encodes CDR1 MNHNS and CDR2 SASEGT. The CDR3 length is 15 residues. V was pared by 1 base and J by 2 bases, with 11 bases between. Here the CDR3 DNA reads TGTGCCAGCAGTGAAGGGGGACCGGTAAACACTGAAGCTTTCTTT. This encodes CASSEGGPVNTEAFF.

V is TRBV28 and J is TRBJ2-1; D may match TRBD1 or TRBD2 (5 bases each). Trimming took 4 bases from V and 7 from J, leaving 17 bases between them. CDR3 length equals 15 residues. Germline lookup yields CDR1 MDHEN and CDR2 SYDVKM. CDR3 DNA sequence: TGTGCCAGCAGTTCGGGACCGTACCTCCCGAATGAGCAGTTCTTC. Translation gives CASSSGPYLPNEQFF.

J is TRBJ2-2 and V is TRBV4-1; D is unclear. Per the germline V gene, CDR1 is MGHRA and CDR2 is YSYEKL. V was clipped by 3 bases and J by 6 bases, with 8 bases between them. There are 13 residues in the CDR3. The CDR3 region is CASSHPLPGELFF. CDR3 in DNA: TGCGCCAGCAGCCACCCACTCCCCGGGGAGCTGTTTTTT.

The rearrangement uses TRBV27 and TRBJ1-2; unclear D gene. The CDR3 spans 16 residues. CDR1 and CDR2 (germline): MNHEY, SMNVEV (reference sequence). Between the trimmed V and J ends, which lost 0 bases and 2 bases, there was a span of 13 bases. Here the CDR3 DNA reads TGTGCCAGCAGTTTATCTTGGCAGAATTACAACTATGGCTACACCTTC. It yields the protein CASSLSWQNYNYGYTF.

The rearrangement joins TRBV28 to TRBJ1-6; D is perhaps TRBD1 (5 bases). Trimming stripped 4 bases from V and 7 bases from J, with 8 bases between. In germline, CDR1 is MDHEN, CDR2 SYDVKM. The CDR3 totals 13 residues. The CDR3 loop reads CASSWPGNSPLHF. Here the CDR3 DNA reads TGTGCCAGCAGTTGGCCAGGGAATTCACCCCTCCACTTT.

This rearrangement joins TRBV5-4 to TRBJ2-1; 7 bases fit TRBD1. CDR3 size: 14 residues. Trimming at V came to 4 bases and at J to 5 bases, leaving 6 bases not matched to a gene. Germline V CDR1 and CDR2: SGHNT, YYREEE (reference sequence). The CDR3: CASSQQTGDNEQFF. Here the CDR3 DNA reads TGTGCCAGCAGCCAACAAACAGGGGACAATGAGCAGTTCTTC. Filled out from reference TRBV5-4 and TRBJ2-1, the complete variable domain reads ETGVTQSPTHLIKTRGQQVTLRCSSQSGHNTVSWYQQALGQGPQFIFQYYREEENGRGNFPPRFSGLQFPNYSSELNVNALELDDSALYLCASSQQTGDNEQFFGPGTRLTVL.

The V and J genes are TRBV7-2 and TRBJ1-3; possible D gene TRBD1, 5 bases. Trimming pared 5 bases from V and 2 bases from J, leaving 13 bases between. CDR1 is SGHTA and CDR2 is FQGNSA in the germline V gene. The CDR3 extends over 15 amino acids. CDR3 DNA: TGTGCCAGCAGCCGCCGGGAAGGGGCTGGAAACACCATATATTTT. Amino acids: CASSRREGAGNTIYF.

The V and J genes are TRBV7-2 and TRBJ2-7; D call uncertain. CDR1 and CDR2 (germline): SGHTA, FQGNSA. V was shortened by 2 bases and J by 4 bases, with 3 bases between the two germline ends. The CDR3 runs to 11 residues. CDR3 region: CASSLRYEQYF. In DNA, the CDR3 is TGTGCCAGCAGCTTAAGGTACGAGCAGTACTTC.

This clone was counted a single time. The chain couples TRBV10-3 to TRBJ2-7; D gene ambiguous. The CDR3 contains 14 residues. V lost 10 bases and J 4 bases, leaving 20 bases between the germline ends. Germline values: CDR1 ENHRY, CDR2 SYGVKD. The CDR3 is CATRLDGSLYEQYF. CDR3 in DNA: TGTGCCACCAGACTCGACGGAAGCCTGTACGAGCAGTACTTC.

This CDR3 is CASSPQQDQPQHF. The CDR3 bases are TGTGCCAGCTCACCACAACAGGATCAGCCCCAGCATTTT. The chain has TRBV18 and TRBJ1-5; a possible D gene is TRBD1 (5 bases). The CDR3 sequence is 13 residues long. The V end was cut by 1 base, the J end by 5 bases, with 6 bases between. Per germline, CDR1 KGHSH and CDR2 LQKENI.

This chain connects TRBV4-2 to TRBJ1-2; no clear D gene. Germline CDR1 and CDR2: LGHNA and YNFKEQ. The CDR3 spans 14 residues. Deletions cut 1 base from V and 7 bases from J, with 13 bases between. CDR3 amino acids: CASSQGPGFIGYTF. Here the CDR3 DNA reads TGTGCCAGCAGCCAAGGGCCGGGATTCATTGGCTACACCTTC.

The CDR3 nucleotides are TGTGCCAGCAGTCCTAGCGGGACTAACACCGGGGAGCTGTTTTTT. It translates to CASSPSGTNTGELFF. This sequence joins TRBV11-3 and TRBJ2-2; TRBD2 matches 9 bases. The CDR3 extends over 15 amino acids. Germline assignment: CDR1 SGHNT and CDR2 YENEEA. J lost 2 bases, V lost 6 bases, and 4 bases had no gene match.

V is TRBV18 and J is TRBJ2-1; D may be TRBD1 (5 bases). This CDR3 is built from 14 residues. CDR1 and CDR2 from the germline V gene are KGHSH and LQKENI. Trimming removed 5 bases from V and 0 bases from J, with 8 bases in between. The DNA for the CDR3 is TGTGCCAGCTCAGACAGTAGCTCCTACAATGAGCAGTTCTTC. Translated: CASSDSSSYNEQFF.

This rearrangement joins TRBV29-1 to TRBJ1-4; D gene uncertain. The CDR3 is made up of 13 amino acids. Between the trimmed V and J ends, which lost 4 bases and 3 bases, there was a span of 9 bases. Looked up from germline, CDR1 is SQVTM and CDR2 is ANQGSEA. CDR3: CSVVQSANEKLFF. CDR3 DNA: TGCAGCGTTGTGCAGAGCGCTAATGAAAAACTGTTTTTT.

This sequence joins TRBV10-3 and TRBJ2-7, with D uncertain. Trimming removed 6 bases from V and 3 bases from J, with 9 bases in between. This CDR3 has 12 amino acids. The germline gives CDR1 ENHRY, CDR2 SYGVKD. DNA of the CDR3: TGTGCCATCAGGAATGACGACTACGAGCAGTACTTC. Translating it yields CAIRNDDYEQYF.

The chain employs TRBV7-9 and TRBJ1-1; possible D gene TRBD1, 5 bases. The CDR3 totals 15 residues. Germline-derived CDR1 and CDR2 are SEHNR and FQNEAQ (reference sequence). Trimming pared 5 bases from V and 5 bases from J, leaving 18 bases between. The CDR3 is CASSLPSGRVTEAFF. The CDR3 coding sequence is TGTGCCAGCAGCCTCCCGTCAGGGCGGGTTACTGAAGCTTTCTTT.

The chain carries TRBV15 and TRBJ2-3; 9 bases align to TRBD2. V shed 5 bases, J shed 5 bases, and the junction held 11 bases outside the gene matches. The CDR3 runs to 16 residues. Germline CDR1 LNHNV, CDR2 YYDKDF (reference sequence). CDR3 DNA: TGTGCCACCAGCTTCCGTAGCGGGAGCACGAAAGATACGCAGTATTTT. Its translation is CATSFRSGSTKDTQYF.

This chain joins TRBV7-9 and TRBJ1-2; 12 nucleotides match TRBD1. Per the germline V gene, CDR1 is SEHNR and CDR2 is FQNEAQ (reference sequence). V was pared by 5 bases and J by 4 bases, with 11 bases of the junction left unmatched. This CDR3 has 17 amino acids. CDR3 DNA: TGTGCCAGCAGCCCCAGGGACAGGGGGCAGGTGGGCTATGGCTACACCTTC. Amino acid sequence: CASSPRDRGQVGYGYTF.

This chain connects TRBV5-1 to TRBJ2-1; a weak D match, TRBD1 (6 bases). The CDR3 totals 12 residues. Trimming stripped 5 bases from V and 6 bases from J, with 9 bases between. CDR1 and CDR2 from the germline V gene are SGHRS and YFSETQ. This chain's CDR3 is CASSLQGNEQFF. The CDR3 DNA is TGCGCCAGCAGTCTACAGGGCAATGAGCAGTTCTTC.

The chain recombines TRBV5-8 with TRBJ1-1; the match to TRBD1 covers 8 bases. The J segment lost 3 bases and the V segment lost 1 base, leaving 5 bases of the junction unmatched. This CDR3 has 15 amino acids. Germline CDR1 SGHTS, CDR2 YDEGEE. CDR3 in amino acids: CASSLPHRGDTEAFF. Written as DNA, the CDR3 is TGTGCCAGCAGCTTGCCGCACAGGGGGGACACTGAAGCTTTCTTT.

The chain carries TRBV7-4 and TRBJ2-7; D is perhaps TRBD2 (6 bases). The V gene's germline CDR1 is SGHVT and CDR2 SQSDAQ. V was clipped by 4 bases and J by 9 bases, with 16 bases between them. The CDR3 covers 13 residues. Written as DNA, the CDR3 is TGTGCCAGCAGCTCAGGGACTTCCCTTCGGCAGTACTTC. Its translation: CASSSGTSLRQYF.

Here the CDR3 reads CASSLLLQGAQETQYF. CDR3 DNA sequence: TGTGCCAGCAGCTTACTTTTACAGGGAGCCCAAGAGACCCAGTACTTC. The chain carries TRBV11-2 and TRBJ2-5; a weak D match, TRBD1 (6 bases). Trimming left V 2 bases short and J 1 base short, with 14 bases between. The germline V gene has CDR1 SGHAT and CDR2 FQNNGV. CDR3 length equals 16 residues.

This chain links TRBV18 with TRBJ1-4; the D gene is possibly TRBD1 (5 bases). V lost 6 bases to trimming and J lost 4 bases, with 15 bases between them. CDR1 is KGHSH and CDR2 is LQKENI in the germline V gene. This CDR3 has 15 residues. CDR3 sequence: CASSQIDSHNEKLFF. For the CDR3, the DNA is TGTGCCAGCTCGCAAATAGACAGCCATAATGAAAAACTGTTTTTT.

The J gene is TRBJ2-7, the V gene TRBV25-1; 7 bases map to TRBD2. Per the germline V gene, CDR1 is MGHDK and CDR2 is SYGVNS. The CDR3 is 15 residues long. J lost 2 bases, V lost 11 bases, and 15 bases had no gene match. The CDR3 here is CASNSGGFGTYEQYF. The DNA of the CDR3 is TGTGCCTCGAACTCGGGGGGTTTCGGGACCTACGAGCAGTACTTC.

The CDR3 is CASSLSRDQPQHF. Here the CDR3 DNA reads TGTGCCAGCAGCCTGTCACGCGATCAGCCCCAGCATTTT. This chain joins TRBV3-1 (or the pseudogene TRBV3-2) and TRBJ1-5, with D unclear. Germline V gives CDR1 LGHDT, CDR2 YNNKEL (reference sequence). Trimming removed 4 bases from V and 5 bases from J, with 9 bases in between. This CDR3 comprises 13 residues.

The chain employs TRBV5-6 and TRBJ1-1; 9 bases are a match to TRBD1. There are 15 residues in the CDR3. Unmatched junction bases numbered 13, after V lost 6 bases and J lost 7 bases. The germline CDR1 and CDR2 sequences are SGHDT and YYEEEE. CDR3 DNA: TGTGCCAGCACCAGACAGGGGGGGACCGGTGGTGAAGCTTTCTTT. Residues: CASTRQGGTGGEAFF.